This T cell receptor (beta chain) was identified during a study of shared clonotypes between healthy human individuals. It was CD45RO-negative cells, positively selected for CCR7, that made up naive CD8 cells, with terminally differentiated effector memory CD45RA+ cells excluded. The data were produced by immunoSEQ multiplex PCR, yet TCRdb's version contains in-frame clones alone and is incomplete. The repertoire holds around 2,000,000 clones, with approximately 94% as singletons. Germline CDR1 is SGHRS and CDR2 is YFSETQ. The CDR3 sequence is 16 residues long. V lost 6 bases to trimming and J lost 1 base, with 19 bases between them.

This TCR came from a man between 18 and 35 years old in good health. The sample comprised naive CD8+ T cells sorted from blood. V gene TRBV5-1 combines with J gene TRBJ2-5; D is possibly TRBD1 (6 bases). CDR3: CASKPGQSQFQETQYF. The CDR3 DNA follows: TGCGCCAGCAAACCCGGACAGTCCCAGTTCCAAGAGACCCAGTACTTC.